Described below is a single TCR beta chain sequence and its context. No antigen is known for it. The data were obtained in a study of shared clonotypes between healthy human individuals. J lost 7 bases, V lost 1 base, and 8 bases had no gene match. The germline V gene encodes CDR1 SGHVS and CDR2 FQNEAQ. This CDR3 is built from 16 residues. Study conclusions and caveats: The diversity represented, both genetic and in exposure history, was limited by few donors.

Only in-frame clones appear in the TCRdb table, and some are missing; sequencing was by immunoSEQ multiplex PCR. The table has over a million clones, more than 75% seen once. This clonotype was obtained from a man aged 18 to 30 in good health. Some clones in this sample may be carry-over from other donors' samples. This chain joins TRBV7-8 and TRBJ2-7, with TRBD2 identical over 12 bases. The source material was memory CD4+ T cells from PBMCs. Sample subset: CD45RA-negative fraction. This chain's CDR3 is CASSLEALAGGLEQYF. The CDR3 coding sequence is TGTGCCAGCAGCTTAGAGGCCCTAGCGGGAGGGTTGGAGCAGTACTTC. The full variable domain, with the rest looked up from reference TRBV7-8 and TRBJ2-7, is GAGVSQSPRYKVAKRGQDVALRCDPISGHVSLFWYQQALGQGPEFLTYFQNEAQLDKSGLPSDRFFAERPEGSVSTLKIQRTQQEDSAVYLCASSLEALAGGLEQYFGPGTRLTVT.